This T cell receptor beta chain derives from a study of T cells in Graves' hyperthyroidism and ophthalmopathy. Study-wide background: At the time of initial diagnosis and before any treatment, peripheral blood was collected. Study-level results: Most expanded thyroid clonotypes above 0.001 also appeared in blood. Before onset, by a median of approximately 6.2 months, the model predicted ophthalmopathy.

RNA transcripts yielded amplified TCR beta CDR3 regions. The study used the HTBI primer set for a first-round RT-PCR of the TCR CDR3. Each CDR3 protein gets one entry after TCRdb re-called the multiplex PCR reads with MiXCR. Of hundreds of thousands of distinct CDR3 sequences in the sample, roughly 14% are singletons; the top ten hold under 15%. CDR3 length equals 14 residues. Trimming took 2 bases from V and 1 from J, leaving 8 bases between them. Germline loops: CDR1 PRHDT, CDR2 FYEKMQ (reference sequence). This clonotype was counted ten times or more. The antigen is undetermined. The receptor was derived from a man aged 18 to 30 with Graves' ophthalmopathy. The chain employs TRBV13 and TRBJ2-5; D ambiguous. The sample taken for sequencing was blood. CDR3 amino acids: CASSLPGIQETQYF. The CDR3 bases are TGTGCCAGCAGCTTACCGGGTATCCAAGAGACCCAGTACTTC.